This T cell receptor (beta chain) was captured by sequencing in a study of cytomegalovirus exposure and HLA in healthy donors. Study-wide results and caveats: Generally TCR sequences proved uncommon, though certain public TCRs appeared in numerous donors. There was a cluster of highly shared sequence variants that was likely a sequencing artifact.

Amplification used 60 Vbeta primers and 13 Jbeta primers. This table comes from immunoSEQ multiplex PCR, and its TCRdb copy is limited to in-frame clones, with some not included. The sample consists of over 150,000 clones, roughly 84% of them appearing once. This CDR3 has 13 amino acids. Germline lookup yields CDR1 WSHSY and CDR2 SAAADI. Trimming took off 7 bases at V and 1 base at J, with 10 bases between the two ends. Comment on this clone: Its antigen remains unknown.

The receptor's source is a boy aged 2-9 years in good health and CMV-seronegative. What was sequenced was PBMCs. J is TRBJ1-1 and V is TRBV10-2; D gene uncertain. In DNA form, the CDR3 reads TGCGCCAGCACTCCCCGGGAGAACACTGAAGCTTTCTTT. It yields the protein CASTPRENTEAFF.